The 19 T cell receptor beta chains below all came from one sample that was sequenced in a study of Tregs in tolerant kidney transplant recipients. Related graft donors supplied nonmyeloablative bone marrow transplants, and mixed chimerism was transient. Profiling relied on immunoSEQ multiplex PCR, and the TCRdb table lists in-frame clones only, not all of them. This listing includes roughly 15,000 clones. Material: CD4+ T cells from blood (PBMCs), obtained 12 months after the transplant. All receptors come from a human patient who received a combined kidney and bone marrow transplant. Some T cells may trace back to the graft donor.

Of note for this clone: The read halts 3 residues ahead of the CDR3 end, with the missing end drawn from the germline J gene. This chain connects TRBV10-1 to TRBJ1-1; unclear D gene. The CDR3 has 13 residues. The V gene lost 3 bases and the J gene lost 0 bases, with 5 bases spanning the gap. Germline CDR1 is WNHNN and CDR2 is SYGVQD (reference sequence). Partial CDR3 DNA: TGCGCCAGCAGTGACAATGTGAACACTGAA. This sequence encodes CASSDNVNTE. The whole CDR3 protein reads CASSDNVNTEAFF.

About this clone: Read sequence stops 3 residues before the CDR3 end, and the germline J gene provides the missing end. The chain couples TRBV20-1 to TRBJ2-7, with D perhaps matching TRBD2 (5 bases). The CDR3 has 15 amino acids. Germline CDR1 DFQATT, CDR2 SNEGSKA (reference sequence). Trimming pared 0 bases from V and 0 bases from J, leaving 12 bases between. The sequenced CDR3 bases are TGCAGTGCTAGAGATCCTAGCAGGAGCTCCTACGAG. This encodes CSARDPSRSSYE. The whole CDR3 sequence is CSARDPSRSSYEQYF.

As to this clone: Read data end 3 residues before the CDR3 end; the end is taken from the germline J gene. Other DNA variants within this sample encode the same CDR3. This sequence joins TRBV7-2 and TRBJ1-2, with 9 bases lining up with TRBD1. V shed 6 bases, J shed 3 bases, and the junction held 8 bases outside the gene matches. This CDR3 spans 15 amino acids. Germline V gene data show CDR1 as SGHTA and CDR2 as FQGNSA. The CDR3 bases that were read are TGTGCCAGCAGTCATCGACAGGGGGTTGACTATGGC. It codes for CASSHRQGVDYG. The CDR3 as a whole reads CASSHRQGVDYGYTF.

Details on this clone: The observed sequence ends 3 residues before the CDR3 terminus, with the missing tail filled in from the germline J gene. This chain connects TRBV20-1 to TRBJ2-5, with D possibly TRBD2 on 6 matching bases. V dropped 3 bases and J dropped 1 base, with 9 bases sitting between them. The CDR3 is made up of 13 amino acids. Germline V CDR1 and CDR2: DFQATT, SNEGSKA (reference sequence). This chain's CDR3 is CSARAGLQETQYF. Incomplete CDR3 DNA: TGCAGTGCTAGGGCGGGACTCCAAGAGACC.

A word on this clone: The read halts 3 residues ahead of the CDR3 end, with the missing end drawn from the germline J gene. The chain links TRBV10-1 to TRBJ2-3, with 13 bases identical to TRBD2. There are 15 residues in the CDR3. CDR1 is WNHNN and CDR2 is SYGVQD in the germline V gene (reference sequence). The ends lost 7 bases at V and 2 bases at J; junction bases unmatched: 3. The CDR3 DNA, read in part, is TGCGCCAGCAACGGACTAGCGGGAGCCACAGATACG. Translated, it gives CASNGLAGATDT. The entire CDR3 protein reads CASNGLAGATDTQYF.

About this clone itself: Coverage ceases 3 residues before the CDR3 finishes, and the germline J gene fills in the end. The chain couples TRBV10-1 to TRBJ2-2, with 8 bases matching TRBD2. This CDR3 spans 17 amino acids. Germline CDR1 WNHNN, CDR2 SYGVQD (reference sequence). V was pared by 1 base and J by 0 bases, with 4 bases of the junction left unmatched. Partial CDR3 DNA: TGCGCCAGCAGTGAGTTGAGAGCGGGAGCGAACACCGGGGAG. This codes for CASSELRAGANTGE. The CDR3 reads in full as CASSELRAGANTGELFF.

To note about this clone: The read stops 3 residues short of the end of the CDR3; the missing end is completed from the germline J gene. The V and J genes are TRBV9 and TRBJ2-5; a possible D gene is TRBD2 (6 bases). CDR3 length equals 13 residues. The germline V gene encodes CDR1 SGDLS and CDR2 YYNGEE. Trimming removed 0 bases at V and 5 bases at J, with 8 bases between. The CDR3 sequence: CASSVGAGETQYF. The sequenced CDR3 bases are TGTGCCAGCAGCGTAGGGGCGGGGGAGACC.

Of note for this clone: The read terminates 3 residues ahead of where the CDR3 ends, so the germline J gene completes it. The chain is built from TRBV19 and TRBJ1-1; 10 bases are shared with TRBD1. This CDR3 has 14 residues. From germline, CDR1 is LNHDA and CDR2 SQIVND (reference sequence). The ends lost 3 bases at V and 4 bases at J; junction bases unmatched: 2. Partial CDR3 DNA: TGTGCCAGTAGTATGTGGGACAGGGGCACTGAA. It translates to CASSMWDRGTE. The whole CDR3 reads CASSMWDRGTEAFF.

Worth noting for this clone: Read data end 3 residues before the CDR3 end; the end is taken from the germline J gene. The chain joins TRBV20-1 to TRBJ1-2, with 9 bases identical to TRBD1. After removal of 4 bases from V and 5 bases from J, the junction contained 8 bases not matched to a gene. Germline CDR1 is DFQATT and CDR2 is SNEGSKA (reference sequence). CDR3 size: 14 residues. The CDR3 here is CSATGQGLGYGYTF. Incomplete CDR3 DNA: TGCAGTGCTACGGGACAGGGCCTGGGGTATGGC.

As to this clone: The missing CDR3 end, 3 residues past where the read stops, is filled in from the germline J gene. The genes are TRBV28 and TRBJ2-5; TRBD1 matches at 10 bases. This CDR3 has 15 residues. CDR1 and CDR2 (germline): MDHEN, SYDVKM. Losses at the gene ends were 3 bases for V and 4 bases for J; bases not matched to a gene: 5. CDR3 region: CASSFDRGRGETQYF. The sequenced part of the CDR3 DNA is TGTGCCAGCAGTTTCGACAGGGGGCGCGGAGAGACC.

Regarding this clone: The CDR3 goes on 3 residues after the read ends, and that part is filled in from the germline J gene. The V gene is TRBV7-2, the J gene TRBJ2-7; 7 bases are a match to TRBD2. CDR3 length: 14 amino acids. Germline lookup yields CDR1 SGHTA and CDR2 FQGNSA. Trimming at V came to 3 bases and at J to 3 bases, leaving 5 bases not matched to a gene. CDR3 sequence reads: CASSLGGDIYEQYF. The part of the CDR3 DNA that was read is TGTGCCAGCAGCTTGGGAGGGGATATCTACGAG.

Worth noting for this clone: The read terminates 3 residues before the CDR3 end, so the remaining end is supplied by the germline J gene. J is TRBJ1-2 and V is TRBV12-3 or TRBV12-4; D might be TRBD1 (6 bases). Trimming shortened V by 6 bases and J by 0 bases, and 17 bases separated the two germline ends. This CDR3 spans 16 amino acids. Incomplete CDR3 DNA: TGTGCCAGCAGGTCCAGAGGGGGTGTCACTAACTATGGC. Its translation: CASRSRGGVTNYG. Given in full, the CDR3 is CASRSRGGVTNYGYTF.

As for this clone: The read is 3 residues too short to cover the CDR3 end, so that end is filled in from the germline J gene. The rearrangement joins TRBV12-3 or TRBV12-4 to TRBJ1-5; 9 bases fit TRBD1. CDR3 length: 16 amino acids. The junction had 10 bases not matched to a gene; V was cut back by 6 bases and J by 4 bases. The DNA read from the CDR3 is TGTGCCAGCAGACCCACAGGGGGCGGCGGAAATCAGCCC. This codes for CASRPTGGGGNQP. The full CDR3 is CASRPTGGGGNQPQHF.

Regarding this clone: The CDR3 end lies 3 residues beyond the end of the read and is filled in from the germline J gene. The chain combines TRBV4-2 with TRBJ2-3, with 8 bases identical to TRBD2. This CDR3 comprises 13 residues. The junction had 4 bases not matched to a gene; V was cut back by 6 bases and J by 5 bases. Germline V gene data show CDR1 as LGHNA and CDR2 as YNFKEQ. The part of the CDR3 DNA that was read is TGTGCCAGCAGTAGCGGGGTTAGAGATACG. Amino acids: CASSSGVRDT. The whole CDR3 sequence is CASSSGVRDTQYF.

Considering frequency, this clone is medium-sized. The DNA ends 3 residues before the CDR3 does, and the rest of the CDR3 is filled in from the germline J gene. The chain combines TRBV7-7 with TRBJ2-3; D perhaps matches TRBD1 (5 bases). This CDR3 spans 13 amino acids. The germline gives CDR1 SSHAT, CDR2 FNYEAQ (reference sequence). V dropped 6 bases and J dropped 4 bases, with 11 bases sitting between them. The CDR3 loop reads CASSWTKADTQYF. CDR3 DNA (partial): TGTGCCAGCAGTTGGACAAAGGCAGATACG.

Remarks on this clone: Sequencing ends 3 residues short of the CDR3 end; the germline J gene provides the rest. The J gene is TRBJ2-3, the V gene TRBV20-1, with TRBD2 matching 10 bases. This CDR3 comprises 14 residues. Germline V lookup: CDR1 DFQATT, CDR2 SNEGSKA (reference sequence). Trimming removed 6 bases from V and 2 bases from J; junction bases left unmatched: 5. This CDR3 is CSAPGLASTDTQYF. The DNA read from the CDR3 is TGCAGTGCCCCGGGACTAGCGTCCACAGATACG.

With respect to this clone: The CDR3 end is not reached by the read, which stops 3 residues before it; the germline J gene fills it in. The chain carries TRBV19 and TRBJ2-7, with 12 bases matching TRBD2. Germline V gene data show CDR1 as LNHDA and CDR2 as SQIVND (reference sequence). Unmatched junction bases numbered 6, after V lost 4 bases and J lost 2 bases. The CDR3 loop spans 16 amino acids. The CDR3 loop reads CASSTSTSGRAYEQYF. CDR3 bases read: TGTGCCAGTAGTACCTCGACTAGCGGGAGAGCCTACGAG.

Measured by frequency, this clone is medium-sized. The CDR3 end is not reached by the read, which stops 3 residues before it; the germline J gene fills it in. The chain uses TRBV19 and TRBJ2-2; 7 positions match TRBD2. CDR1 is LNHDA, CDR2 SQIVND, per germline (reference sequence). The CDR3 is 17 residues long. After removal of 0 bases from V and 5 bases from J, the junction contained 9 bases not matched to a gene. The sequenced CDR3 bases are TGTGCCAGTAGTATAGATATCGGGGGAGGGCGAACCGGGGAG. This encodes CASSIDIGGGRTGE. The complete CDR3 protein is CASSIDIGGGRTGELFF. Complete variable domain (other parts from reference TRBV19 and TRBJ2-2): DGGITQSPKYLFRKEGQNVTLSCEQNLNHDAMYWYRQDPGQGLRLIYYSQIVNDFQKGDIAEGYSVSREKKESFPLTVTSAQKNPTAFYLCASSIDIGGGRTGELFFGEGSRLTVL.

Remarks on this clone: The read stops 3 residues short of the end of the CDR3; the missing end is completed from the germline J gene. V and J are TRBV27 and TRBJ2-7; possible D gene TRBD1, 5 bases. Per germline, CDR1 MNHEY and CDR2 SMNVEV (reference sequence). Trimming took off 6 bases at V and 0 bases at J, with 18 bases between the two ends. The CDR3 spans 16 residues. CDR3 amino acids: CASRRLAQVSSYEQYF. The sequenced CDR3 bases are TGTGCCAGCAGAAGATTGGCACAGGTTAGCTCCTACGAG.